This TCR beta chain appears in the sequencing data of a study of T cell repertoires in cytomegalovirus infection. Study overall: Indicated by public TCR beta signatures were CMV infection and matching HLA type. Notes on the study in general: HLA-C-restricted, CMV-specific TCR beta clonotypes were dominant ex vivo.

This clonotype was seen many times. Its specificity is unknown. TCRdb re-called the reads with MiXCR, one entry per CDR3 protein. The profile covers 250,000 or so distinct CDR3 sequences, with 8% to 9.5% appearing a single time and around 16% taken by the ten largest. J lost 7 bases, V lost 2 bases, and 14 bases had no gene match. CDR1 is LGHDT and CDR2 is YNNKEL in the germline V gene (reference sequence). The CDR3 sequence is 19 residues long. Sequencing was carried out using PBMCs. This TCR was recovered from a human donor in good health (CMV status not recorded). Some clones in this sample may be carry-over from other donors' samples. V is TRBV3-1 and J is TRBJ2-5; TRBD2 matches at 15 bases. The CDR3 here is CASSQTRTSGGAIGRTQYF. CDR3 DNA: TGTGCCAGCAGCCAAACGCGGACTAGCGGGGGGGCCATCGGTCGGACCCAGTACTTC.